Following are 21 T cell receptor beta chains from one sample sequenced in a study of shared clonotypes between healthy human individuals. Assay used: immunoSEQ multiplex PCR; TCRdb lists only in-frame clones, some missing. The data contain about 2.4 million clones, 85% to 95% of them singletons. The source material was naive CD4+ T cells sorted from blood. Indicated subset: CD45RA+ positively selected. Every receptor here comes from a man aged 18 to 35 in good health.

Here the CDR3 reads CASSLDYLEETQYF. CDR3 nucleotide sequence: TGTGCCAGCAGCTTGGACTATTTAGAAGAGACCCAGTACTTC. This sequence joins TRBV5-4 and TRBJ2-5; D is undetermined. CDR3 length equals 14 residues. Germline V gene sequence: CDR1 SGHNT, CDR2 YYREEE (reference sequence). Trimming took 0 bases from V and 3 from J, leaving 9 bases between them. Using reference TRBV5-4 and TRBJ2-5 for the parts outside the CDR3, the full variable domain is ETGVTQSPTHLIKTRGQQVTLRCSSQSGHNTVSWYQQALGQGPQFIFQYYREEENGRGNFPPRFSGLQFPNYSSELNVNALELDDSALYLCASSLDYLEETQYFGPGTRLLVL.

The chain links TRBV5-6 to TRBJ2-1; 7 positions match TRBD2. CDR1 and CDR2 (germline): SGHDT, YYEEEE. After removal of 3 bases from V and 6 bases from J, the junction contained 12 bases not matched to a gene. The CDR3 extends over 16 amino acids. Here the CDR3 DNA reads TGTGCCAGCAGCTGGCCGGGGGGTACGTGGAGCAATGAGCAGTTCTTC. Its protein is CASSWPGGTWSNEQFF.

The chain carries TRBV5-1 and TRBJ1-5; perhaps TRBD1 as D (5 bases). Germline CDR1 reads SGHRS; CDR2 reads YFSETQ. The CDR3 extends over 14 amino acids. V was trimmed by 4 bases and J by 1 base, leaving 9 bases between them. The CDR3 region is CASSQGGSNQPQHF. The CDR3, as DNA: TGCGCCAGCAGCCAGGGAGGGAGCAATCAGCCCCAGCATTTT.

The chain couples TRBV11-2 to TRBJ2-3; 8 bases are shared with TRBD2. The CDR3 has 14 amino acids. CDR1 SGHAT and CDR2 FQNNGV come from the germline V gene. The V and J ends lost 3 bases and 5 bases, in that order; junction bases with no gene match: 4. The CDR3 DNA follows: TGTGCCAGCAGCTTGAGGCTAGCGGGAGATACGCAGTATTTT. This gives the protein CASSLRLAGDTQYF.

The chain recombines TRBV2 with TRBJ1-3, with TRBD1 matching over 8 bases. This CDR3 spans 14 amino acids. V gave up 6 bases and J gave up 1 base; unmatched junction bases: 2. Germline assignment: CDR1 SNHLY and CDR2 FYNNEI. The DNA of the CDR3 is TGTGCCAGCAGGACAGGGGAATCTGGAAACACCATATATTTT. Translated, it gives CASRTGESGNTIYF.

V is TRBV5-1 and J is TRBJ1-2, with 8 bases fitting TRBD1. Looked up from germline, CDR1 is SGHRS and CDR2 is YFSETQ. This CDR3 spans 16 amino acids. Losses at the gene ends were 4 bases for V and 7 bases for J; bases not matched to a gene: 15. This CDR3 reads CASSRSLEQGAGGYTF. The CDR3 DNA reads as TGCGCCAGCAGCCGATCTCTCGAGCAGGGGGCGGGTGGCTACACCTTC.

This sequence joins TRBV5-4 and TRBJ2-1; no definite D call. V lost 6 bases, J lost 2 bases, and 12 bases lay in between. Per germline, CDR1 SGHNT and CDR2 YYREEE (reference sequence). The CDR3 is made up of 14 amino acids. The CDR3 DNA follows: TGTGCCAGCAAGGTACAGTCCACCTACAATGAGCAGTTCTTC. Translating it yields CASKVQSTYNEQFF.

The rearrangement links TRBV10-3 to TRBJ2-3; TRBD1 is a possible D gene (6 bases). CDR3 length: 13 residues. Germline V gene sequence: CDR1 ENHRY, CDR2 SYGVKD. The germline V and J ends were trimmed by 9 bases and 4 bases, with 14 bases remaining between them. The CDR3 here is CAILQGGSDTQYF. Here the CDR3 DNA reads TGTGCCATTTTACAAGGGGGTTCAGATACGCAGTATTTT.

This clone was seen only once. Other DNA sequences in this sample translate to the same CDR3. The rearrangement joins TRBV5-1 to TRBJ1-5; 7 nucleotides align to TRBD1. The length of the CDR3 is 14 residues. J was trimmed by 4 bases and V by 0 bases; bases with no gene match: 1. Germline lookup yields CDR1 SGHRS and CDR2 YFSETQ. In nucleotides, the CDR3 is TGCGCCAGCAGCTTGGCAGGGGGAAATCAGCCCCAGCATTTT. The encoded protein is CASSLAGGNQPQHF.

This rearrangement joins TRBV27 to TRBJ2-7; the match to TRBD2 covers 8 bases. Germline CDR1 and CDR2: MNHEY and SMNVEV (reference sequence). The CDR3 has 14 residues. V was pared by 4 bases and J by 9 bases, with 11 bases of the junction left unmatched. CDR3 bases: TGTGCCAGCAGTTCGGCAGCGGGAGTTCGGGGGCAGTACTTC. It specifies CASSSAAGVRGQYF.

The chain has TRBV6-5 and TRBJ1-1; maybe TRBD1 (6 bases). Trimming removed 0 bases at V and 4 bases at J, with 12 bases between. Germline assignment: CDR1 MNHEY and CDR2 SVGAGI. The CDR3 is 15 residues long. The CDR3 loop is CASSYSGGPGTEAFF. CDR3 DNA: TGTGCCAGCAGTTACTCGGGGGGGCCGGGCACTGAAGCTTTCTTT.

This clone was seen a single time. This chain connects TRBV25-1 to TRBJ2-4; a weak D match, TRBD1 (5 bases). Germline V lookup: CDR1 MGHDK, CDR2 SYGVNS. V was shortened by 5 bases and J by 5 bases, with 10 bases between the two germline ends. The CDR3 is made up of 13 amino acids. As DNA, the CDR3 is TGTGCCAGCAGTTTGGACATACAAAACATTCAGTACTTC. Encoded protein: CASSLDIQNIQYF.

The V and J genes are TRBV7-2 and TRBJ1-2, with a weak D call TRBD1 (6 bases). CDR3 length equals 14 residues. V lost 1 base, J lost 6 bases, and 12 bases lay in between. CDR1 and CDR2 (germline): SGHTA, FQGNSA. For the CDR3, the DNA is TGTGCCAGCAGCTTAGGACAGGTCGGAGATGGCTACACCTTC. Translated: CASSLGQVGDGYTF.

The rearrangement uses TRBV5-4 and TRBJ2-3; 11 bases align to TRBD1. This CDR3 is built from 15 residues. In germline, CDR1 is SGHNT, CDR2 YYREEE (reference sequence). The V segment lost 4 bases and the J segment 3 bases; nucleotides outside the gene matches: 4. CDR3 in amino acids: CASSPDRGRTDTQYF. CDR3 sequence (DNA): TGTGCCAGCAGCCCGGACAGGGGGCGGACAGATACGCAGTATTTT.

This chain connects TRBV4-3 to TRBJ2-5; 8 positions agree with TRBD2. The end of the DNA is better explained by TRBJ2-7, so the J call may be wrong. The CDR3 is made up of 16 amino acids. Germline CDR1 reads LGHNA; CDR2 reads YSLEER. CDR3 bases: TGCGCCAGCAGCCAATCAGTAGCGGGGCCGGGGAACGAGCAGTACTTC. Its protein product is CASSQSVAGPGNEQYF.

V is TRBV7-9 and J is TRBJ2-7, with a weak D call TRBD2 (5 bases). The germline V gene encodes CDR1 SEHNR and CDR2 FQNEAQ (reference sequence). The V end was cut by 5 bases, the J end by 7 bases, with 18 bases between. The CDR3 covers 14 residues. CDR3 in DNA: TGTGCCAGCAGCCTGCCTCTTCCGGGAAGTGAGCAGTACTTC. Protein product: CASSLPLPGSEQYF. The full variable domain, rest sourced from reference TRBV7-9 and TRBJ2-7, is DTGVSQNPRHKITKRGQNVTFRCDPISEHNRLYWYRQTLGQGPEFLTYFQNEAQLEKSRLLSDRFSAERPKGSFSTLEIQRTEQGDSAMYLCASSLPLPGSEQYFGPGTRLTVT.

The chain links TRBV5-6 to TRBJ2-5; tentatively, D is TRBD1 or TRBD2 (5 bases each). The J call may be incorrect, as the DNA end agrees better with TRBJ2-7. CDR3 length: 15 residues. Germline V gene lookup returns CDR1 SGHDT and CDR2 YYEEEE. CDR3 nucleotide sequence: TGTGCCAGCAGCTTGGGGGGACCGAGCTCCTACGAGCAGTACTTC. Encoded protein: CASSLGGPSSYEQYF.

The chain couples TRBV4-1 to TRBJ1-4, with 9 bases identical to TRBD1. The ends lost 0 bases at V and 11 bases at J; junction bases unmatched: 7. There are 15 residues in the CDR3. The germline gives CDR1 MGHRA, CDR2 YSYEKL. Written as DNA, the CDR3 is TGCGCCAGCAGCCAAGACGGGACAGGGACGCTGAAACTGTTTTTT. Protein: CASSQDGTGTLKLFF.

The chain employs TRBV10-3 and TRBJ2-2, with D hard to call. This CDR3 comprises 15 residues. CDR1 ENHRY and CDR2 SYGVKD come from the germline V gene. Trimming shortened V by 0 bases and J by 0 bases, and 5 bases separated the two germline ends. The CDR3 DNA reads TGTGCCATCAGTGAGTCCCTAGCGAACACCGGGGAGCTGTTTTTT. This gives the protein CAISESLANTGELFF.

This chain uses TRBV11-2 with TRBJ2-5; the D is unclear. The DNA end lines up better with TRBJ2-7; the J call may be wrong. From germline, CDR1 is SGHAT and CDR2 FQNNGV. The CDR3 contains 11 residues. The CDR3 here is CASSFKYEQYF. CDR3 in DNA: TGTGCCAGCAGCTTCAAGTACGAGCAGTACTTC.

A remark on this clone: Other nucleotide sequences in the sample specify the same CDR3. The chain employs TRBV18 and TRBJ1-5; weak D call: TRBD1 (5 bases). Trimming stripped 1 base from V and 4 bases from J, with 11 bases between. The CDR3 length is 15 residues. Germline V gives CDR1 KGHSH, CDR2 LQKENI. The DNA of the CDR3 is TGTGCCAGCTCACCACAAGGGGCCAATAATCAGCCCCAGCATTTT. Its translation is CASSPQGANNQPQHF.